This TCR beta chain was identified in a study of cytomegalovirus exposure and HLA in healthy donors. General study findings and limits: Most of the TCR beta V segments (in an earlier analysis) were productive either about 90% or about 30% of the time. On later analysis, the bulk of CMV-associated TCR beta chains appeared to be HLA-restricted. One variant, a missense change in DCLRE1C, was linked in a later analysis to TCR beta V- and J-gene trimming.

The PCR contained 60 Vbeta and 13 Jbeta primers. Sequenced by immunoSEQ multiplex PCR; TCRdb stores in-frame clones only, minus some. Of about 160,000 clones in the sample, over 70% are singletons; the top ten hold less than 2%. The germline V gene encodes CDR1 MNHNY and CDR2 SVGAGI (reference sequence). V was shortened by 0 bases and J by 4 bases, with 10 bases between the two germline ends. The CDR3 has 15 amino acids. To note about this clone: Its antigen remains unidentified.

The chain recombines TRBV6-6 with TRBJ1-5, with a tentative D call TRBD1 (6 bases). The source is a woman between 18 and 29 years old in good health and CMV-seronegative. The sequencing sample was made of PBMCs. CDR3 sequence: CASSYSGGENQPQHF. DNA for the CDR3: TGTGCCAGCAGTTACTCAGGGGGGGAGAATCAGCCCCAGCATTTT.